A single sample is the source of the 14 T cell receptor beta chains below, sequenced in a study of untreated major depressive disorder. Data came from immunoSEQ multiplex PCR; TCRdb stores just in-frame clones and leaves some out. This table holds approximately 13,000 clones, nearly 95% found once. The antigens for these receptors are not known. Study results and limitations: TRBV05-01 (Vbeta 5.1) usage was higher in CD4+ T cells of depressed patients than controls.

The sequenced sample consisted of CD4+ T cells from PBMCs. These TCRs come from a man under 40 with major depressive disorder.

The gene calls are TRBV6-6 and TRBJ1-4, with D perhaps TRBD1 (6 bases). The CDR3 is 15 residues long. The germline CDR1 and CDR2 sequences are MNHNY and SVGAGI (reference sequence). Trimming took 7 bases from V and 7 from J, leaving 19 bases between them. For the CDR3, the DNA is TGTGCCAGCACCCTAAGGACAGCCTACGGTGAAAAACTGTTTTTT. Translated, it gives CASTLRTAYGEKLFF.

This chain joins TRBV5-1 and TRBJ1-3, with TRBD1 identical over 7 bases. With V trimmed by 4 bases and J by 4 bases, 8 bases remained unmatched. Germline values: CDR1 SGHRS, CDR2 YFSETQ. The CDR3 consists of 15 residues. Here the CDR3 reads CASSRGGGQGNTIYF. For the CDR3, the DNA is TGCGCCAGCAGCCGCGGAGGGGGCCAGGGAAACACCATATATTTT.

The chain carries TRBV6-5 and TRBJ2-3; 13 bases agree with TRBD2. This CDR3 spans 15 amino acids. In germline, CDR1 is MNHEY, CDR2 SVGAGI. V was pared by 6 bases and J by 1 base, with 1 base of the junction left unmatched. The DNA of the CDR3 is TGTGCCAGCAGAGGACTAGCGGGGGGCACAGATACGCAGTATTTT. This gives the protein CASRGLAGGTDTQYF.

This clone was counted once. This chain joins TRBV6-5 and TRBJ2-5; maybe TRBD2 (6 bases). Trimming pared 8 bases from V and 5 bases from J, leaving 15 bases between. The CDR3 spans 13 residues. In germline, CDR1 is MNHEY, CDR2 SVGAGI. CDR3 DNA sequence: TGTGCCAGCTACCCAGCGGGCGGGGAGACCCAGTACTTC. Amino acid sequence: CASYPAGGETQYF.

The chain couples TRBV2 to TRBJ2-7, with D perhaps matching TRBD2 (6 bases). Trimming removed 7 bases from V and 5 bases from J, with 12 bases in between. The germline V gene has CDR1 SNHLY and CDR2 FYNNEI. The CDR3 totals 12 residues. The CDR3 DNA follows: TGTGCCAGCATCAAGGAGGGGCACGAGCAGTACTTC. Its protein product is CASIKEGHEQYF.

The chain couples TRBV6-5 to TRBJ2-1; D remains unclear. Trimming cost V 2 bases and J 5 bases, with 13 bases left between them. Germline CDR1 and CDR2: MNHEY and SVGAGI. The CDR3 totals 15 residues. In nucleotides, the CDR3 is TGTGCCAGCAGTTACGCTGGCAGTATGCACAATGAGCAGTTCTTC. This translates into CASSYAGSMHNEQFF.

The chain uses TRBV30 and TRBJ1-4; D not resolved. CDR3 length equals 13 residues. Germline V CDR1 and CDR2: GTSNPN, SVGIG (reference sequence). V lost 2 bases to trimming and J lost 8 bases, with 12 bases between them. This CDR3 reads CAWSPDLGEKLFF. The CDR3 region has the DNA TGTGCCTGGAGTCCGGACCTGGGGGAAAAACTGTTTTTT.

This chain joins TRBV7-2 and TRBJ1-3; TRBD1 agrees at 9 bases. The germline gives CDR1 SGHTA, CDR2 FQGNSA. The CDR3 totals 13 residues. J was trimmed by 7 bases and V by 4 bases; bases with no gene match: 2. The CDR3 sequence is CASSSGQGNTIYF. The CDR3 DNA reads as TGTGCCAGCAGCTCCGGACAGGGGAACACCATATATTTT.

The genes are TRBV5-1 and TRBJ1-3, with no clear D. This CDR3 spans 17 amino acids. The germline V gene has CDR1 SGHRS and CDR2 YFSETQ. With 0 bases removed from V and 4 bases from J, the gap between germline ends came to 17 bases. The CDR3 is CASSLEAGKIMGNTIYF. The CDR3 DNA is TGCGCCAGCAGCTTGGAAGCGGGGAAAATTATGGGAAACACCATATATTTT.

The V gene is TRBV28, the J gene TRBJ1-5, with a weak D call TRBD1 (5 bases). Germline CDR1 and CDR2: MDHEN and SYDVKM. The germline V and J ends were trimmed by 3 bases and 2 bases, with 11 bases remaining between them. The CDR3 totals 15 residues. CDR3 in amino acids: CASSLWAGGNQPQHF. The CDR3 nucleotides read TGTGCCAGCAGTTTGTGGGCGGGGGGCAATCAGCCCCAGCATTTT. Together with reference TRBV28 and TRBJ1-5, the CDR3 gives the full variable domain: DVKVTQSSRYLVKRTGEKVFLECVQDMDHENMFWYRQDPGLGLRLIYFSYDVKMKEKGDIPEGYSVSREKKERFSLILESASTNQTSMYLCASSLWAGGNQPQHFGDGTRLSIL.

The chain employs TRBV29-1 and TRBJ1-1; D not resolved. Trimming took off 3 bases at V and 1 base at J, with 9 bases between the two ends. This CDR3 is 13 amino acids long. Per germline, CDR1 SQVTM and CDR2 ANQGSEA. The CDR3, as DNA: TGCAGCGTTGAGACCAGGTGGAACACTGAAGCTTTCTTT. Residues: CSVETRWNTEAFF.

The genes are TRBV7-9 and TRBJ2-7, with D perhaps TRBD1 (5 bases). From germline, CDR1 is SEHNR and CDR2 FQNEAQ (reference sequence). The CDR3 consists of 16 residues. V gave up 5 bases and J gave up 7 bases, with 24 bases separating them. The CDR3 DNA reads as TGTGCCAGCAGCCAAAGCCGGAGACAGCAGAGTCTAGAGCAGTACTTC. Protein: CASSQSRRQQSLEQYF.

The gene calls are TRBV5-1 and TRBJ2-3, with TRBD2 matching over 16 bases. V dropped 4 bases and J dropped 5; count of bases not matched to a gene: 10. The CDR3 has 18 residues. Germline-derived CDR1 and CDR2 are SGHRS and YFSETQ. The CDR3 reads CASSPGTSGGAVGDTQYF. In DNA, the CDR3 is TGCGCCAGCAGCCCCGGGACTAGCGGGGGGGCCGTCGGAGATACGCAGTATTTT.

The CDR3 loop is CASSVQGMNTEAFF. DNA of the CDR3: TGTGCCAGCAGCGTACAGGGGATGAACACTGAAGCTTTCTTT. The J gene is TRBJ1-1, the V gene TRBV9, with D tentatively TRBD1 (6 bases). V dropped 1 base and J dropped 0 bases, with 7 bases sitting between them. Per the germline V gene, CDR1 is SGDLS and CDR2 is YYNGEE. The CDR3 is 14 amino acids.